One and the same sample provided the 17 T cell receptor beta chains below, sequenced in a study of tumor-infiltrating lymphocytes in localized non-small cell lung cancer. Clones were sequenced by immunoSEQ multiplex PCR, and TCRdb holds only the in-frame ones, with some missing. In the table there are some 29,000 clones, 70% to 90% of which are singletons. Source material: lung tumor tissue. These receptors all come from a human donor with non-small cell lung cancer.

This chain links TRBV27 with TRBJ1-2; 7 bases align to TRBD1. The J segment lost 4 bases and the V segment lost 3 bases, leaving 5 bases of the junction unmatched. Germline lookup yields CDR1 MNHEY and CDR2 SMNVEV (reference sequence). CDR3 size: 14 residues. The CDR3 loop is CASSFSDRVYGYTF. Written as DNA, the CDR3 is TGTGCCAGCAGTTTCTCTGACAGGGTCTATGGCTACACCTTC.

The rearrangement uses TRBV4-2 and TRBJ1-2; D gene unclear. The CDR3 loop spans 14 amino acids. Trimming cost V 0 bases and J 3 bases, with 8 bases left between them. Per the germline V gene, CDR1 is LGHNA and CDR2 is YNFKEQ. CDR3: CASSQEYRDYGYTF. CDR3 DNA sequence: TGTGCCAGCAGCCAAGAGTACAGAGACTATGGCTACACCTTC.

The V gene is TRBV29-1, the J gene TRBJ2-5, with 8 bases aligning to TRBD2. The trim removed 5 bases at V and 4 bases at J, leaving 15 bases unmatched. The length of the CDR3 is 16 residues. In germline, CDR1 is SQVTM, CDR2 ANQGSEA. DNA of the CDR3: TGCAGCGTTCCCCAATCTGTCGGGGGGGCCGGAGAGACCCAGTACTTC. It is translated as CSVPQSVGGAGETQYF. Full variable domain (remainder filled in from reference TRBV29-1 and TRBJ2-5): SAVISQKPSRDICQRGTSLTIQCQVDSQVTMMFWYRQQPGQSLTLIATANQGSEATYESGFVIDKFPISRPNLTFSTLTVSNMSPEDSSIYLCSVPQSVGGAGETQYFGPGTRLLVL.

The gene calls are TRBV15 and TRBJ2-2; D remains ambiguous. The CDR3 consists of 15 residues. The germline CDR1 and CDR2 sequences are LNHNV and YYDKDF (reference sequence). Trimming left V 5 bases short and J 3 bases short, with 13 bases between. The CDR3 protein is CATSEDFRDTGELFF. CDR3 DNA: TGTGCCACCAGCGAAGACTTCCGAGACACCGGGGAGCTGTTTTTT.

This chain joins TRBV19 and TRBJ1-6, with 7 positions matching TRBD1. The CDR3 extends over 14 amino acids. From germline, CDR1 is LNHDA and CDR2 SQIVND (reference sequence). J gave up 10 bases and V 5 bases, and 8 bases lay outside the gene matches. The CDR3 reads CASSVTGEGSPLHF. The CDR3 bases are TGTGCCAGTAGTGTTACAGGGGAAGGGTCACCCCTCCACTTT.

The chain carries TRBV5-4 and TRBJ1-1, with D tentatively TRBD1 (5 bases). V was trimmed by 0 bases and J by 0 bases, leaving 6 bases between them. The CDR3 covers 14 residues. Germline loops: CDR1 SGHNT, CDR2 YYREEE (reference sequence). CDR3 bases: TGTGCCAGCAGCTTGGCAGGGATGAACACTGAAGCTTTCTTT. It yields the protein CASSLAGMNTEAFF.

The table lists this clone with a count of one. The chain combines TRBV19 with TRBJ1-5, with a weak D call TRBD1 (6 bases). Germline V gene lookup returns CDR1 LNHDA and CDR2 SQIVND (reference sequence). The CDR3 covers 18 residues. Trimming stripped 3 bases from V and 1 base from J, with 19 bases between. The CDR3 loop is CASSISGQFTGSNQPQHF. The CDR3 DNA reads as TGTGCCAGTAGTATCTCTGGACAGTTCACAGGGAGCAATCAGCCCCAGCATTTT. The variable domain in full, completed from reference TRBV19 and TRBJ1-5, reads DGGITQSPKYLFRKEGQNVTLSCEQNLNHDAMYWYRQDPGQGLRLIYYSQIVNDFQKGDIAEGYSVSREKKESFPLTVTSAQKNPTAFYLCASSISGQFTGSNQPQHFGDGTRLSIL.

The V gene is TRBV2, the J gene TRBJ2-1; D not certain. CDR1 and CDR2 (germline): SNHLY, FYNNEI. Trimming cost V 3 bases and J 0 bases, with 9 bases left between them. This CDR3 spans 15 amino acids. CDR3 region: CASSDAASSYNEQFF. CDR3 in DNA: TGTGCCAGCAGTGATGCTGCGAGCTCCTACAATGAGCAGTTCTTC.

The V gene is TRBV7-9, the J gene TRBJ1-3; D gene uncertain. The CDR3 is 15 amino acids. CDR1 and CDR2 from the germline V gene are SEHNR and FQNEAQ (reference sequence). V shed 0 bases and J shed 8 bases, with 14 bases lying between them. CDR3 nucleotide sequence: TGTGCCAGCAGCTTAGCGGGGAGTTCCGGGGACACCATATATTTT. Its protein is CASSLAGSSGDTIYF.

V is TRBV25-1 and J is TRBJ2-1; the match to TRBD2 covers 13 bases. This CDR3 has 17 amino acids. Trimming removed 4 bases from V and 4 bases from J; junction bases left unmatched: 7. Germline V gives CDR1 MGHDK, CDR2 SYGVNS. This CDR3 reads CASSVLAGGPSYNEQFF. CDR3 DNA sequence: TGTGCCAGCAGTGTACTAGCGGGGGGGCCAAGTTACAATGAGCAGTTCTTC.

This CDR3 reads CASSQLPGTENTEAFF. The CDR3 DNA follows: TGCGCCAGCAGCCAACTCCCCGGGACAGAGAACACTGAAGCTTTCTTT. The chain recombines TRBV4-1 with TRBJ1-1; the match to TRBD1 covers 7 bases. The CDR3 runs to 16 residues. CDR1 and CDR2 (germline): MGHRA, YSYEKL. The V and J ends lost 2 bases and 1 base, in that order; junction bases with no gene match: 7.

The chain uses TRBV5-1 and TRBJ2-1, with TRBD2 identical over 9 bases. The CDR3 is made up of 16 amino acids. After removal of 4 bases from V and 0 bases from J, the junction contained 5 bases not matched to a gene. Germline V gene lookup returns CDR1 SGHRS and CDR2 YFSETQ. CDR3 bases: TGCGCCAGCAGCCGGACTAGCGATAGCTCCTACAATGAGCAGTTCTTC. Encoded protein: CASSRTSDSSYNEQFF.

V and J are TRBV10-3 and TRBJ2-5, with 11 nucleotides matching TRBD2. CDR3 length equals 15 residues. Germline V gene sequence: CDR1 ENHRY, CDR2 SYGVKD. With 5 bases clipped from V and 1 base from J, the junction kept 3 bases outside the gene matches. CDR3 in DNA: TGTGCCATCAGTTTTACTAGCGGGGGCCAAGAGACCCAGTACTTC. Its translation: CAISFTSGGQETQYF.

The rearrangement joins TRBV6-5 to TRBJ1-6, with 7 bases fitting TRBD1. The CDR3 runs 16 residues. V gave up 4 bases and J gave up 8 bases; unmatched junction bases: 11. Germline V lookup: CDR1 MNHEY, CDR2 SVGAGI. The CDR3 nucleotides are TGTGCCAGCAGTTCCGACAGGGCGAGAGGAGATTCACCCCTCCACTTT. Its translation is CASSSDRARGDSPLHF.

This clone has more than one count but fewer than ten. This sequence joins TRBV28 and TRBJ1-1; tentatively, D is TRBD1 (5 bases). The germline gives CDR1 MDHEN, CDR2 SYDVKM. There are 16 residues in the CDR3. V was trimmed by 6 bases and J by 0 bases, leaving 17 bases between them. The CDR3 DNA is TGTGCCAGCAGCTGGTTTACAGGTGAAATGAACACTGAAGCTTTCTTT. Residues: CASSWFTGEMNTEAFF.

CDR3 nucleotide sequence: TGTGCCAGCAGCTTATCCGGCGCCTACTATGGCTACACCTTC. Protein product: CASSLSGAYYGYTF. The chain uses TRBV7-2 and TRBJ1-2, with unresolved D. The CDR3 runs to 14 residues. Trimming cost V 2 bases and J 3 bases, with 10 bases left between them. CDR1 is SGHTA and CDR2 is FQGNSA in the germline V gene.

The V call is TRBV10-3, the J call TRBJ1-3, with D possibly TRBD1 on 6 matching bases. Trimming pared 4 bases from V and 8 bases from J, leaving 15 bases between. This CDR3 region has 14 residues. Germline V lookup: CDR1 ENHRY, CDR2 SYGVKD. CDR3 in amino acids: CAISATGSGDTIYF. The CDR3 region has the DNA TGTGCCATCAGTGCCACAGGGAGCGGGGACACCATATATTTT.